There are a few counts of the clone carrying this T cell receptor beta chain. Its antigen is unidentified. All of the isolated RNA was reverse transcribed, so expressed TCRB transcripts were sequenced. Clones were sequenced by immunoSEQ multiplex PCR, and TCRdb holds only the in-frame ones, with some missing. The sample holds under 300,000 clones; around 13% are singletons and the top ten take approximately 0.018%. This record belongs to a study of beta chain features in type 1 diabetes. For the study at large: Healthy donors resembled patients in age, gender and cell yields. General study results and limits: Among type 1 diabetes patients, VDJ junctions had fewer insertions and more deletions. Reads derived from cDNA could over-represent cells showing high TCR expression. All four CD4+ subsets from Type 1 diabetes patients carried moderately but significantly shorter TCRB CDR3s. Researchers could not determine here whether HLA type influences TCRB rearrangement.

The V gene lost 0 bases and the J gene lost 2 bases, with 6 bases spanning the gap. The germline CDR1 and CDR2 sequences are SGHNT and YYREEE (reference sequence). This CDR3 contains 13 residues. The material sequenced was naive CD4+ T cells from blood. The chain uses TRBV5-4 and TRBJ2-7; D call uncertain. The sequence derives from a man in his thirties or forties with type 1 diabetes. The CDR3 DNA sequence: TGTGCCAGCAGCTTGGATTCTACCTACGAGCAGTACTTC. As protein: CASSLDSTYEQYF.